These 23 T cell receptor beta chains were sequenced from one sample in a study of regulatory T cells in long-lasting Graves disease. Time point specified: newly diagnosed GD, antithyroid drugs for less than 3 months. The TCR library was prepared using RNA isolated from PBMCs. Building of the TCR beta libraries involved iRepertoire HTBI primers and Arm-PCR of CDR3 regions. TCRdb called the multiplex PCR reads again in MiXCR, with one record for every CDR3 protein. The profile covers around 400,000 distinct CDR3 sequences, with roughly 15% appearing a single time and approximately 7.8% taken by the ten largest. The same specimen was also included in a second study, on T cells in Graves' hyperthyroidism and ophthalmopathy.

The specimen was peripheral blood mononuclear cells (PBMCs), collected at new diagnosis, from a patient treated with antithyroid drugs. These receptors all stem from a woman aged 35 to 49 with Graves disease.

The chain combines TRBV18 with TRBJ2-1, with a weak D call TRBD1 (7 bases). Deletions cut 0 bases from V and 4 bases from J, with 13 bases between. The CDR3 sequence is 16 residues long. Germline V lookup: CDR1 KGHSH, CDR2 LQKENI. The CDR3 DNA reads TGTGCCAGCTCACCACCGAGGGCAGGGGGGTACAATGAGCAGTTCTTC. This translates into CASSPPRAGGYNEQFF.

This clonotype was seen at least ten times. The genes are TRBV9 and TRBJ2-5; the D gene is possibly TRBD1 (5 bases). The CDR3 runs 15 residues. V was clipped by 0 bases and J by 2 bases, with 11 bases between them. Germline CDR1 SGDLS, CDR2 YYNGEE. The CDR3 reads CASSVGTSTQETQYF. The CDR3 DNA sequence: TGTGCCAGCAGCGTAGGGACATCGACTCAAGAGACCCAGTACTTC.

The table lists this clonotype with a few counts. This sequence joins TRBV7-9 and TRBJ2-1; 7 nucleotides align to TRBD2. Per the germline V gene, CDR1 is SEHNR and CDR2 is FQNEAQ (reference sequence). CDR3 length equals 14 residues. V lost 5 bases to trimming and J lost 8 bases; unmatched junction nucleotides: 9. The CDR3 region has the DNA TGTGCCAGCAGCCTCAGCGGGGAGGGGTATGAGCAGTTCTTC. This translates into CASSLSGEGYEQFF.

The V call is TRBV11-2, the J call TRBJ2-1; D is ambiguous. This CDR3 has 15 amino acids. Trimming left V 6 bases short and J 0 bases short, with 12 bases between. Germline V gene data show CDR1 as SGHAT and CDR2 as FQNNGV. This CDR3 is CASRSIRSSYNEQFF. The CDR3 region has the DNA TGTGCCAGCAGATCTATTAGGAGCTCCTACAATGAGCAGTTCTTC.

There are many counts of this clonotype. The chain recombines TRBV28 with TRBJ2-5; the match to TRBD1 covers 7 bases. The CDR3 spans 14 residues. V lost 3 bases and J lost 3; bases outside the gene matches: 4. The germline V gene has CDR1 MDHEN and CDR2 SYDVKM. The CDR3: CASSLPGQKETQYF. DNA of the CDR3: TGTGCCAGCAGTTTGCCGGGACAGAAAGAGACCCAGTACTTC.

This clonotype came up many times. This sequence joins TRBV27 and TRBJ1-1, with no clear D. The CDR3 spans 15 residues. From germline, CDR1 is MNHEY and CDR2 SMNVEV (reference sequence). Trimming took off 2 bases at V and 2 bases at J, with 12 bases between the two ends. DNA of the CDR3: TGTGCCAGCAGTTTAGCTCCGGGAGGAAACACTGAAGCTTTCTTT. It yields the protein CASSLAPGGNTEAFF.

This clonotype was picked up a small number of times. The chain carries TRBV7-9 and TRBJ2-3; TRBD1 aligns across 7 bases. V lost 2 bases to trimming and J lost 6 bases; unmatched junction nucleotides: 8. Germline assignment: CDR1 SEHNR and CDR2 FQNEAQ (reference sequence). CDR3 size: 15 residues. CDR3 nucleotides: TGTGCCAGCAGCTTAAAAGGACAGGAGGTGGATACGCAGTATTTT. Its translation: CASSLKGQEVDTQYF. Complete variable domain (other parts from reference TRBV7-9 and TRBJ2-3): DTGVSQNPRHKITKRGQNVTFRCDPISEHNRLYWYRQTLGQGPEFLTYFQNEAQLEKSRLLSDRFSAERPKGSFSTLEIQRTEQGDSAMYLCASSLKGQEVDTQYFGPGTRLTVL.

This clonotype came up many times. The chain carries TRBV12-3 or TRBV12-4 and TRBJ2-7; 7 bases align to TRBD1. The trim removed 6 bases at V and 4 bases at J, leaving 6 bases unmatched. The CDR3 covers 13 residues. CDR3 in DNA: TGTGCCAGCAGAACAACAGGGGCTTACGAGCAGTACTTC. Protein: CASRTTGAYEQYF.

A word on this clonotype: With a much larger clone just one base away, this may be a read error. CDR3 region: CASSGGLAGGWTDTQNF. CDR3 nucleotides: TGTGCCAGCAGTGGGGGACTAGCGGGAGGGTGGACAGATACGCAGAATTTT. This rearrangement joins TRBV6-1 to TRBJ2-3; TRBD2 aligns across 16 bases. Looked up from germline, CDR1 is MNHNS and CDR2 is SASEGT. The CDR3 consists of 17 residues.

In this sample, this clonotype turned up a few times. This chain's CDR3 is CASSLGGTVSGNTIYF. The CDR3 nucleotides are TGTGCCAGCAGCTTAGGTGGGACAGTCTCTGGAAACACCATATATTTT. V gene TRBV7-2 combines with J gene TRBJ1-3; 7 nucleotides align to TRBD1. V shed 1 base, J shed 0 bases, and the junction held 3 bases outside the gene matches. There are 16 residues in the CDR3. The V gene's germline CDR1 is SGHTA and CDR2 FQGNSA. The full variable domain, its missing parts supplied by reference TRBV7-2 and TRBJ1-3, is GAGVSQSPSNKVTEKGKDVELRCDPISGHTALYWYRQSLGQGLEFLIYFQGNSAPDKSGLPSDRFSAERTGGSVSTLTIQRTQQEDSAVYLCASSLGGTVSGNTIYFGEGSWLTVV.

Only a few counts were recorded for this clonotype. The chain carries TRBV6-1 and TRBJ2-3, with 7 nucleotides matching TRBD2. The ends lost 6 bases at V and 3 bases at J; junction bases unmatched: 9. This CDR3 has 15 amino acids. Germline CDR1 MNHNS, CDR2 SASEGT. CDR3 sequence reads: CASRAFGTMTDTQYF. The CDR3 region has the DNA TGTGCCAGCAGAGCTTTCGGGACTATGACAGATACGCAGTATTTT.

V and J are TRBV18 and TRBJ1-5; D is perhaps TRBD1 (5 bases). V lost 5 bases to trimming and J lost 4 bases, with 6 bases between them. The CDR3 runs to 12 residues. Germline lookup yields CDR1 KGHSH and CDR2 LQKENI. The CDR3 nucleotides are TGTGCCAGCTCAGCAGGGAATCAGCCCCAGCATTTT. It specifies CASSAGNQPQHF.

This clonotype was counted ten times or more. V usage is TRBV20-1 and J usage is TRBJ2-4, with D tentatively TRBD1 (5 bases). This CDR3 is 12 amino acids long. Per the germline V gene, CDR1 is DFQATT and CDR2 is SNEGSKA (reference sequence). Trimming cost V 3 bases and J 6 bases, with 9 bases left between them. CDR3 DNA: TGCAGTGCTAGGGGGCCGGGAAACATTCAGTACTTC. Amino acid sequence: CSARGPGNIQYF.

Note on this clonotype: A much larger clonotype is one base distant, so this may be a read error. The rearrangement joins TRBV19 to TRBJ1-5; D might be TRBD1 (5 bases). CDR3 length: 15 amino acids. V gave up 11 bases and J gave up 0 bases, with 17 bases separating them. Germline V CDR1 and CDR2: LNHDA, SQIVND (reference sequence). CDR3 sequence: CAGRPRQNSNQPQHF. CDR3 in DNA: TGTGCCGGCCGCCCACGACAGAATAGCAATCAGCCCCAGCATTTT.

This clonotype was observed many times. V usage is TRBV14 and J usage is TRBJ1-6, with 8 bases that match TRBD1. Germline V lookup: CDR1 SGHDN, CDR2 FVKESK. V was pared by 1 base and J by 7 bases, with 3 bases of the junction left unmatched. This CDR3 has 15 amino acids. In DNA form, the CDR3 reads TGTGCCAGCAGCCAAGCGGACAGGGAAAATTCACCCCTCCACTTT. It codes for CASSQADRENSPLHF.

This clonotype was detected ten times or more. This chain uses TRBV12-5 with TRBJ1-4; 7 bases line up with TRBD1. Trimming at V came to 5 bases and at J to 8 bases, leaving 8 bases not matched to a gene. CDR3 size: 14 residues. Germline lookup yields CDR1 LGHNT and CDR2 FRNRAP. The CDR3 loop is CASGATGVNEKLFF. The CDR3 DNA sequence: TGTGCTAGTGGTGCCACAGGGGTTAACGAAAAACTGTTTTTT.

This clonotype was counted many times. The chain combines TRBV27 with TRBJ2-2; 13 nucleotides agree with TRBD2. Germline V lookup: CDR1 MNHEY, CDR2 SMNVEV (reference sequence). Trimming removed 5 bases from V and 7 bases from J; junction bases left unmatched: 7. The CDR3 is 16 amino acids. Here the CDR3 reads CASSPGLAGEYGELFF. CDR3 bases: TGTGCCAGCAGTCCAGGACTAGCGGGAGAGTACGGGGAGCTGTTTTTT.

This clonotype came up many times. V gene TRBV12-3 or TRBV12-4 combines with J gene TRBJ2-2; D is unclear. CDR3 length equals 13 residues. V lost 4 bases, J lost 8 bases, and 11 bases lay in between. The DNA for the CDR3 is TGTGCCAGCAGTTACAGCAGCCGTGGGGAGCTGTTTTTT. Translating it yields CASSYSSRGELFF.

This chain joins TRBV29-1 and TRBJ2-2; D is unclear. Trimming took 2 bases from V and 3 from J, leaving 7 bases between them. From germline, CDR1 is SQVTM and CDR2 ANQGSEA. The length of the CDR3 is 13 residues. CDR3 region: CSVEIGYTGELFF. The CDR3 nucleotides are TGCAGCGTTGAAATAGGATACACCGGGGAGCTGTTTTTT.

The chain carries TRBV7-9 and TRBJ2-1, with 12 bases that match TRBD2. Looked up from germline, CDR1 is SEHNR and CDR2 is FQNEAQ (reference sequence). Unmatched junction bases numbered 3, after V lost 4 bases and J lost 5 bases. The CDR3 loop spans 15 amino acids. CDR3 bases: TGTGCCAGCAGCTCACTAGCGGGAGGTAACAATGAGCAGTTCTTC. Translation: CASSSLAGGNNEQFF.

In this sample, this clonotype turned up many times. CDR3 nucleotides: TGTGCCAGCAGTTACCAGGGGACGGATACGCAGTATTTT. Amino acid sequence: CASSYQGTDTQYF. The chain is built from TRBV6-5 and TRBJ2-3, with D possibly TRBD1 on 6 matching bases. CDR3 length equals 13 residues. Germline V gives CDR1 MNHEY, CDR2 SVGAGI. V lost 2 bases, J lost 6 bases, and 9 bases lay in between.

This clonotype was detected many times. The genes are TRBV7-2 and TRBJ1-2, with a weak D call TRBD1 (5 bases). Germline-derived CDR1 and CDR2 are SGHTA and FQGNSA. The V end lost 1 base, the J end lost 2 bases, and 11 bases lay between the germline ends. The CDR3 covers 15 residues. CDR3 loop: CASSLDWGPNYGYTF. In nucleotides, the CDR3 is TGTGCCAGCAGCTTAGATTGGGGACCGAACTATGGCTACACCTTC.

There are a few counts of this clonotype. The gene calls are TRBV11-3 and TRBJ2-2; no clear D. CDR1 and CDR2 (germline): SGHNT, YENEEA. The V and J ends lost 2 bases and 2 bases respectively, with 9 bases between them. This CDR3 is 15 amino acids long. The CDR3 spells CASSLLDGNTGELFF. CDR3 sequence (DNA): TGTGCCAGCAGCTTACTGGACGGAAACACCGGGGAGCTGTTTTTT.